This is a list of T cell receptor beta chains from one sample in a study of beta chain features in type 1 diabetes. Assay used: immunoSEQ multiplex PCR; TCRdb lists only in-frame clones, some missing. The sample includes around 400,000 clones, about 15% of them seen just once. The source material was naive CD4+ T cells from blood. All receptors derive from a woman aged 18-35 years in good health. Both conserved end residues are part of each CDR3. D genes are given only for firm matches. Size is omitted from some rows. Given values are once, few, many or a class for expanded clones.

>.|TRBJ2-5|TRBV6-5|TRBD1
TGTGCCAGCAGGCGACAGGGAACGACGGAGACCCAGTACTTC
CASRRQGTTETQYF
>.|TRBJ2-7|TRBV30|.
TGTGCCTGGAGTGTGATGGGACACACACACATTTTC
CAWSVMGHTHIF
>few|TRBJ1-2|TRBV30|TRBD1
TGTGCCTGGAGTGTTGGACAGGGTCTGGACTATGGCTACACCTTC
CAWSVGQGLDYGYTF
>.|TRBJ2-5|TRBV19|.
TGTGCGGTTGGAGGGGACCCCGAAGAGACCCAGTACTTC
CAVGGDPEETQYF
>few|TRBJ1-2|TRBV30|TRBD1
TGTGCCTGCAAAGGACAGGGGGGCTATGGCTACACCTTC
CACKGQGGYGYTF
>few|TRBJ2-1|TRBV29-1|TRBD2
TGCAGCGGCAAGCGGGAGTCCTACTACAATGAGCAGTTCTTC
CSGKRESYYNEQFF
>.|TRBJ1-1|TRBV7-9|.
TGTGCCAGCATAAACACTGAAGCTTTCTTT
CASINTEAFF
>.|TRBJ1-5|TRBV19|.
TGTGCCAGTAGTACCCTTAGCAATCAGCCCCAGCATTTT
CASSTLSNQPQHF
>.|TRBJ2-7|TRBV19|.
TGTGCCAGTAGTATGGCGGGACAGAACTACGAGCAGTACTTC
CASSMAGQNYEQYF
>.|TRBJ2-5|TRBV7-2|.
TGTGCCAGCACTAGAGGACTTGGCGAGACCCAGTACTTC
CASTRGLGETQYF
>.|TRBJ1-2|TRBV7-2|TRBD1
TGTGCCAGCAGCCGACCGACAGGGAACTATGGCTACACCTTC
CASSRPTGNYGYTF
>.|TRBJ1-5|TRBV5-6|.
TGTGCCAGCAGCACTCAACCCTATCAGCCCCAGCATTTT
CASSTQPYQPQHF
>.|TRBJ1-1|TRBV29-1|.
TGCAGCGTTGCTGGGGGGAGGAGAAGCGACACTGAAGCTTTCTTT
CSVAGGRRSDTEAFF
>few|TRBJ2-1|TRBV14|TRBD2
TGTGCCAGCAGCCAAGAGAGTAGCCTAGCGGCTTACAATGAGCAGTTCTTC
CASSQESSLAAYNEQFF